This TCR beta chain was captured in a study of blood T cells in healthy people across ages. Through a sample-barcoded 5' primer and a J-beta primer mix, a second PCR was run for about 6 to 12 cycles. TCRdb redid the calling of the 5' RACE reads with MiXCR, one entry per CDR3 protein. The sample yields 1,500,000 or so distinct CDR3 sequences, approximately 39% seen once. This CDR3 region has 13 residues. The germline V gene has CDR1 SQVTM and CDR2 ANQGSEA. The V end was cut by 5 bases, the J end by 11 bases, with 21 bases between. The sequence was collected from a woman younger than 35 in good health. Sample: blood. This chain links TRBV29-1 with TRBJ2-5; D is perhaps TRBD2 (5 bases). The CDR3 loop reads CSVCPLLGNEQYF. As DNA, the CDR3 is TGCAGCGTTTGTCCCTTACTAGGAAATGAGCAGTACTTC.